At least ten counts were recorded for the clone carrying this T cell receptor (beta chain). Its antigen is unknown. This record belongs to a study of T cell repertoires in cytomegalovirus infection. Study-wide results and caveats: CMV-specific HLA-C-restricted TCR beta clonotypes dominated the ex vivo response. Of the TCR beta families, the public ones yielded a cumulative frequency that identified carriers of CMV plus the relevant HLA.

TCRdb re-analysed the reads in MiXCR, keeping a single row per CDR3 protein. This sample has under 800,000 distinct CDR3 sequences; around 24% occur once, and the top ten carry approximately 8.2%. This TCR came from a human donor in good health (CMV status not recorded). Some clones in this sample may be carry-over from other donors' samples. Sequencing was done on a sample of CD8+ T cells from PBMCs.

The CDR3 loop reads CASGGPGDTEAFF. For the CDR3, the DNA is TGTGCCAGCGGAGGTCCAGGGGACACTGAAGCTTTCTTT. The V call is TRBV12-3 or TRBV12-4, the J call TRBJ1-1; tentative D call: TRBD1 (6 bases). The V end lost 8 bases, the J end lost 3 bases, and 13 bases lay between the germline ends. The CDR3 is 13 amino acids.